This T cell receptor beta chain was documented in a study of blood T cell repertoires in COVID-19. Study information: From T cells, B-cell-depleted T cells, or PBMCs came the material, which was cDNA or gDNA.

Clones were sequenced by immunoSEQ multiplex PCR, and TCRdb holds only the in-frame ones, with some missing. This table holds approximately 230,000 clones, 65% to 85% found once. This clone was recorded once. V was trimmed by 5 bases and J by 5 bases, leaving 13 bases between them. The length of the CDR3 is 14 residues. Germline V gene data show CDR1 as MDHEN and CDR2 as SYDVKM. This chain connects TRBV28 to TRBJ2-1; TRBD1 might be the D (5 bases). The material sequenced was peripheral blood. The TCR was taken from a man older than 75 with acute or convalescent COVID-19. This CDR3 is CASSPYLDNNEQFF. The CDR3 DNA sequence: TGTGCCAGCAGTCCGTACTTGGACAACAATGAGCAGTTCTTC.